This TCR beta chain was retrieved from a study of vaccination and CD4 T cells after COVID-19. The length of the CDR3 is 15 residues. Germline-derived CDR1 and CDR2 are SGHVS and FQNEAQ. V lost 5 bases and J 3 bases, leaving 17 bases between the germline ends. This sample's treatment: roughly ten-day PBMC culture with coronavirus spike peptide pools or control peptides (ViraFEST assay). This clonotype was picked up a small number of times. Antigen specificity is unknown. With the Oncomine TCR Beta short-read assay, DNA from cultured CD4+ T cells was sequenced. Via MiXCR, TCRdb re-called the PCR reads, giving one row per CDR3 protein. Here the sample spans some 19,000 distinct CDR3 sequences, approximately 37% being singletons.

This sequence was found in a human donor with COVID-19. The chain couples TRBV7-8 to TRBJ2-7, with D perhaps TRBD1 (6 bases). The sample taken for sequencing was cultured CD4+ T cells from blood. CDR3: CASSPRTDLIYEQYF. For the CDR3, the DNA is TGTGCCAGCAGCCCCCGGACAGATCTAATCTACGAGCAGTACTTC.